Below, 28 T cell receptor beta chains from the same sample are listed, as sequenced in a study of blood T cell repertoires in COVID-19. Using immunoSEQ multiplex PCR, the repertoire was profiled, and TCRdb retains in-frame clones only, with some absent. The sample shows under 200,000 clones, around nine tenths of them seen only once. The sample comprised peripheral blood. The receptors originated from a man between 18 and 35 years old with active or convalescent COVID-19.

This rearrangement joins TRBV9 to TRBJ2-3, with 9 bases fitting TRBD1. The V gene's germline CDR1 is SGDLS and CDR2 YYNGEE. This CDR3 is built from 17 residues. After removal of 1 base from V and 4 bases from J, the junction contained 10 bases not matched to a gene. Here the CDR3 DNA reads TGTGCCAGCAGCGTATCGCCCCGACAGGGGGTCTCAGATACGCAGTATTTT. It yields the protein CASSVSPRQGVSDTQYF.

The chain links TRBV3-1 (or the pseudogene TRBV3-2) to TRBJ2-1; 8 bases match TRBD1. Germline V lookup: CDR1 LGHDT, CDR2 YNNKEL (reference sequence). The CDR3 runs to 17 residues. J gave up 2 bases and V 2 bases, and 8 bases lay outside the gene matches. CDR3 sequence reads: CASSQRTLQGAYNEQFF. In DNA form, the CDR3 reads TGTGCCAGCAGCCAAAGGACTCTACAGGGGGCCTACAATGAGCAGTTCTTC.

The chain combines TRBV6-5 with TRBJ1-2; a weak D match, TRBD1 (5 bases). Trimming removed 5 bases at V and 2 bases at J, with 12 bases between. CDR1 is MNHEY, CDR2 SVGAGI, per germline. The CDR3 extends over 14 amino acids. The CDR3 nucleotides are TGTGCCAGCAGTCCCTTGGCAGGGAACTATGGCTACACCTTC. It encodes CASSPLAGNYGYTF.

V usage is TRBV5-1 and J usage is TRBJ1-1; 8 bases are a match to TRBD1. J gave up 5 bases and V 2 bases, and 8 bases lay outside the gene matches. Germline assignment: CDR1 SGHRS and CDR2 YFSETQ. This CDR3 has 15 amino acids. The CDR3: CASSFLGQGQTEAFF. In nucleotides, the CDR3 is TGCGCCAGCAGCTTCCTCGGACAGGGTCAAACTGAAGCTTTCTTT.

This clone was seen a few times. The chain recombines TRBV29-1 with TRBJ1-1, with D maybe TRBD1 (5 bases). Germline CDR1 and CDR2: SQVTM and ANQGSEA. This CDR3 comprises 12 residues. Between the trimmed V and J ends, which lost 4 bases and 1 base, there was a span of 7 bases. CDR3 sequence reads: CSVVGGNTEAFF. Here the CDR3 DNA reads TGCAGCGTTGTGGGGGGGAACACTGAAGCTTTCTTT. Using reference TRBV29-1 and TRBJ1-1 for the parts outside the CDR3, the full variable domain is SAVISQKPSRDICQRGTSLTIQCQVDSQVTMMFWYRQQPGQSLTLIATANQGSEATYESGFVIDKFPISRPNLTFSTLTVSNMSPEDSSIYLCSVVGGNTEAFFGQGTRLTVV.

The rearrangement joins TRBV3-1 (or the pseudogene TRBV3-2) to TRBJ2-5, with D maybe TRBD2 (6 bases). The CDR3 sequence is 19 residues long. Trimming pared 3 bases from V and 12 bases from J, leaving 35 bases between. The germline CDR1 and CDR2 sequences are LGHDT and YNNKEL (reference sequence). The CDR3 DNA is TGTGCCAGCAGCCAGACCCTAATAAGCGGTCCCAAGACCAAGCGGGCCAAGTACTTC. Its translation is CASSQTLISGPKTKRAKYF.

The chain is built from TRBV24-1 and TRBJ2-2; TRBD1 is a possible D gene (6 bases). CDR3 length equals 17 residues. V lost 9 bases to trimming and J lost 2 bases, with 21 bases between them. CDR1 is KGHDR and CDR2 is SFDVKD in the germline V gene. The CDR3 DNA sequence: TGTGCCACCGGCGGGCCGGGACACACAGATAACACCGGGGAGCTGTTTTTT. It codes for CATGGPGHTDNTGELFF.

The chain joins TRBV29-1 to TRBJ1-2, with D possibly being TRBD1 (6 bases). The V gene's germline CDR1 is SQVTM and CDR2 ANQGSEA. CDR3 length equals 13 residues. Trimming removed 8 bases at V and 2 bases at J, with 15 bases between. As DNA, the CDR3 is TGCAGCACGCGGACAGACCTAAACTATGGCTACACCTTC. Amino acid sequence: CSTRTDLNYGYTF. Based on the CDR3 plus reference TRBV29-1 and TRBJ1-2, the full variable domain is SAVISQKPSRDICQRGTSLTIQCQVDSQVTMMFWYRQQPGQSLTLIATANQGSEATYESGFVIDKFPISRPNLTFSTLTVSNMSPEDSSIYLCSTRTDLNYGYTFGSGTRLTVV.

The chain is built from TRBV5-1 and TRBJ1-3, with 8 bases that match TRBD1. Germline V CDR1 and CDR2: SGHRS, YFSETQ. V trimming: 4 bases; J trimming: 8 bases; junction bases outside the gene matches: 14. The CDR3 spans 16 residues. The CDR3 region has the DNA TGCGCCAGCAGCGTGGATCTAGGGACAGGCGGCGACACCATATATTTT. It specifies CASSVDLGTGGDTIYF.

The chain combines TRBV30 with TRBJ1-1, with TRBD1 identical over 7 bases. J lost 6 bases, V lost 1 base, and 5 bases had no gene match. From germline, CDR1 is GTSNPN and CDR2 SVGIG (reference sequence). The CDR3 sequence is 13 residues long. This chain's CDR3 is CAWSGGQHAEAFF. The CDR3 DNA reads TGTGCCTGGAGTGGGGGACAGCACGCTGAAGCTTTCTTT.

This clone has a handful of counts. As DNA, the CDR3 is TGTGCCAGCAGTTCAGCCTTTCTTACTAGGGCGAATGAGCAGTTCTTC. It encodes CASSSAFLTRANEQFF. The V gene is TRBV6-5, the J gene TRBJ2-1, with TRBD2 as a possible D gene (5 bases). V was pared by 4 bases and J by 7 bases, with 20 bases between. Germline assignment: CDR1 MNHEY and CDR2 SVGAGI. This CDR3 has 16 amino acids.

The chain joins TRBV4-1 to TRBJ1-2; 7 bases agree with TRBD1. V trimming: 3 bases; J trimming: 0 bases; junction bases outside the gene matches: 7. This CDR3 is 16 amino acids long. Per germline, CDR1 MGHRA and CDR2 YSYEKL. CDR3 in amino acids: CASSHPQGQTNYGYTF. In DNA form, the CDR3 reads TGCGCCAGCAGCCACCCACAGGGGCAAACTAACTATGGCTACACCTTC.

The gene calls are TRBV7-9 and TRBJ1-6, with no clear D. Germline loops: CDR1 SEHNR, CDR2 FQNEAQ (reference sequence). V lost 5 bases, J lost 5 bases, and 10 bases lay in between. The CDR3 has 14 residues. The CDR3 loop reads CASSPPRDNSPLHF. CDR3 DNA: TGTGCCAGCAGCCCCCCCCGGGATAATTCACCCCTCCACTTT.

The CDR3 DNA reads as TGTGCTTCGCGGGGGCTAAATCAGCCCCAGCATTTT. Translating gives CASRGLNQPQHF. This sequence joins TRBV19 and TRBJ1-5; possible D gene TRBD1, 6 bases. The length of the CDR3 is 12 residues. Germline CDR1 and CDR2: LNHDA and SQIVND (reference sequence).

This chain uses TRBV2 with TRBJ2-6; D is perhaps TRBD1 (6 bases). The germline V gene encodes CDR1 SNHLY and CDR2 FYNNEI. Between the trimmed V and J ends, which lost 8 bases and 0 bases, there was a span of 8 bases. The CDR3 contains 14 residues. CDR3 protein: CASSDSSGANVLTF. CDR3 nucleotides: TGTGCCAGCTCGGACAGCTCTGGGGCCAACGTCCTGACTTTC.

This clone showed up just once. The chain couples TRBV2 to TRBJ1-6, with TRBD1 identical over 8 bases. The CDR3 totals 16 residues. After removal of 0 bases from V and 7 bases from J, the junction contained 5 bases not matched to a gene. Germline CDR1 SNHLY, CDR2 FYNNEI. For the CDR3, the DNA is TGTGCCAGCAGTGAAGCTACGGACAGGGACAATTCACCCCTCCACTTT. It codes for CASSEATDRDNSPLHF.

This rearrangement joins TRBV5-1 to TRBJ1-1; D uncertain. Germline V gene lookup returns CDR1 SGHRS and CDR2 YFSETQ. This CDR3 contains 14 residues. V was clipped by 4 bases and J by 4 bases, with 14 bases between them. Here the CDR3 reads CASSRWEEGTEAFF. The CDR3 region has the DNA TGCGCCAGCAGCCGTTGGGAGGAGGGCACTGAAGCTTTCTTT.

This clone appeared once. The CDR3 region is CASSLETDTGELFF. The CDR3 region has the DNA TGTGCCAGCAGCCTAGAAACGGACACCGGGGAGCTGTTTTTT. The gene calls are TRBV28 and TRBJ2-2; D remains unclear. Germline V lookup: CDR1 MDHEN, CDR2 SYDVKM. The V and J ends lost 6 bases and 3 bases respectively, with 11 bases between them. The CDR3 has 14 residues.

The J gene is TRBJ2-5, the V gene TRBV29-1, with TRBD2 matching 10 bases. The CDR3 is made up of 13 amino acids. CDR1 and CDR2 (germline): SQVTM, ANQGSEA. Unmatched junction bases numbered 7, after V lost 7 bases and J lost 5 bases. In nucleotides, the CDR3 is TGCAGCGGGCTAGCGGGGGCCGGGGAGACCCAGTACTTC. Translation gives CSGLAGAGETQYF.

In its sample, this clone was seen once. The chain has TRBV23-1 and TRBJ2-1, with D perhaps TRBD1 (5 bases). TRBV23-1 is known as an ORF, though its function is uncertain. This CDR3 is built from 12 residues. V dropped 2 bases and J dropped 10 bases, with 9 bases sitting between them. In DNA form, the CDR3 reads TGCGCCAGCAGTCAACAGGGCCGCGAGCAGTTCTTC. Its protein is CASSQQGREQFF.

The gene calls are TRBV19 and TRBJ1-1; D unclear. With 5 bases removed from V and 4 bases from J, the gap between germline ends came to 11 bases. This CDR3 has 13 residues. Germline V gene data show CDR1 as LNHDA and CDR2 as SQIVND (reference sequence). DNA of the CDR3: TGTGCCAGTAGTTTCCTCAGGTCCACTGAAGCTTTCTTT. Translated, it gives CASSFLRSTEAFF. The full variable domain, rest sourced from reference TRBV19 and TRBJ1-1, is DGGITQSPKYLFRKEGQNVTLSCEQNLNHDAMYWYRQDPGQGLRLIYYSQIVNDFQKGDIAEGYSVSREKKESFPLTVTSAQKNPTAFYLCASSFLRSTEAFFGQGTRLTVV.

This chain links TRBV11-1 with TRBJ2-5; 12 bases are shared with TRBD1. Germline V gene lookup returns CDR1 SGHAT and CDR2 FQDESV (reference sequence). With V trimmed by 0 bases and J by 5 bases, 7 bases remained unmatched. This CDR3 has 17 amino acids. The CDR3, as DNA: TGTGCCAGCAGCTTAGCGCGCGGGACAGGGGGCGGTGAGACCCAGTACTTC. Protein product: CASSLARGTGGGETQYF.

The gene calls are TRBV28 and TRBJ2-2; 8 bases map to TRBD2. The CDR3 runs to 22 residues. Germline V gene data show CDR1 as MDHEN and CDR2 as SYDVKM. Unmatched junction bases numbered 24, after V lost 1 base and J lost 5 bases. For the CDR3, the DNA is TGTGCCAGCAGTTTATTGATTCGGGTTCGTGAGGGGCTAGCGGGTTCAACCGGGGAGCTGTTTTTT. This sequence encodes CASSLLIRVREGLAGSTGELFF. Drawing the rest from reference TRBV28 and TRBJ2-2, the complete variable domain is DVKVTQSSRYLVKRTGEKVFLECVQDMDHENMFWYRQDPGLGLRLIYFSYDVKMKEKGDIPEGYSVSREKKERFSLILESASTNQTSMYLCASSLLIRVREGLAGSTGELFFGEGSRLTVL.

V usage is TRBV4-1 and J usage is TRBJ2-3; the D gene is possibly TRBD2 (5 bases). The CDR3 is made up of 18 amino acids. Germline CDR1 is MGHRA and CDR2 is YSYEKL. V was trimmed by 0 bases and J by 1 base, leaving 17 bases between them. CDR3: CASSQDFRVSAGTDTQYF. The CDR3 DNA is TGCGCCAGCAGCCAAGATTTTCGGGTTAGCGCTGGCACAGATACGCAGTATTTT.

The V call is TRBV12-5, the J call TRBJ1-1; D call uncertain. The CDR3 consists of 14 residues. V lost 8 bases and J lost 1, with 14 bases in between. Germline V lookup: CDR1 LGHNT, CDR2 FRNRAP. CDR3 sequence reads: CASLPYPGNTEAFF. The CDR3 DNA is TGTGCTAGTCTCCCATACCCGGGGAACACTGAAGCTTTCTTT. The full variable domain, rest sourced from reference TRBV12-5 and TRBJ1-1, is DARVTQTPRHKVTEMGQEVTMRCQPILGHNTVFWYRQTMMQGLELLAYFRNRAPLDDSGMPKDRFSAEMPDATLATLKIQPSEPRDSAVYFCASLPYPGNTEAFFGQGTRLTVV.

The chain recombines TRBV5-4 with TRBJ1-1; 10 nucleotides align to TRBD1. Germline values: CDR1 SGHNT, CDR2 YYREEE (reference sequence). CDR3 length: 15 amino acids. Trimming at V came to 4 bases and at J to 8 bases, leaving 11 bases not matched to a gene. The DNA of the CDR3 is TGTGCCAGCAGCGCCCAGACAGGGGGCGGAATGGAAGCTTTCTTT. As protein: CASSAQTGGGMEAFF.

The chain is built from TRBV5-6 and TRBJ2-3, with D possibly being TRBD1 (6 bases). V lost 4 bases, J lost 6 bases, and 12 bases lay in between. This CDR3 is built from 13 residues. The germline CDR1 and CDR2 sequences are SGHDT and YYEEEE. The CDR3 spells CASSDPTGDTQYF. In nucleotides, the CDR3 is TGTGCCAGCAGCGACCCCACAGGGGATACGCAGTATTTT.

The J gene is TRBJ1-3, the V gene TRBV5-1; no firm D call. Deletions cut 2 bases from V and 8 bases from J, with 14 bases between. The CDR3 consists of 14 residues. Germline loops: CDR1 SGHRS, CDR2 YFSETQ. The CDR3 loop is CASSLGGNQDTIYF. Here the CDR3 DNA reads TGCGCCAGCAGCTTAGGCGGGAACCAGGACACCATATATTTT.